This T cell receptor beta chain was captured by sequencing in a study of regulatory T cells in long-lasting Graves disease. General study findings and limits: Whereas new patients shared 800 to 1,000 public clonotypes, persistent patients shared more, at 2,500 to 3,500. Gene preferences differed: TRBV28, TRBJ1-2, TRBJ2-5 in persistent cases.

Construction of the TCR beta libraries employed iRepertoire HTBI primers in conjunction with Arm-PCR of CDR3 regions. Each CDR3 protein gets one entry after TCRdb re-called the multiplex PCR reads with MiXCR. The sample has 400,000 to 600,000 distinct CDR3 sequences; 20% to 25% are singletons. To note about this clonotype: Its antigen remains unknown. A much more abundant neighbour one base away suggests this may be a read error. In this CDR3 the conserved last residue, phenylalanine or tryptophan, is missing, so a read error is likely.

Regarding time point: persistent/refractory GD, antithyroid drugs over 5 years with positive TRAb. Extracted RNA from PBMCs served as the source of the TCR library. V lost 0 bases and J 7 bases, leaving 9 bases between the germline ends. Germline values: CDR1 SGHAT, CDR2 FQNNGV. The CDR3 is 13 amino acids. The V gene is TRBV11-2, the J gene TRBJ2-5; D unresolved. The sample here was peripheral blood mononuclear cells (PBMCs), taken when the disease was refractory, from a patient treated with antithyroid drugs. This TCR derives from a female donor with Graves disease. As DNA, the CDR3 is TGTGCCAGCAGCTTAGACTCTTCCGGGACCCAGTACCTC. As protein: CASSLDSSGTQYL.